The rows below give T cell receptor beta chains drawn from one sample of a study of cytomegalovirus exposure and HLA in healthy donors. The repertoire was sequenced with immunoSEQ multiplex PCR; TCRdb's copy has only in-frame clones and lacks some. The table lists approximately 190,000 clones, approximately 88% of them singletons. The sample taken for sequencing was PBMCs. The receptor source for this set is a woman in her forties or fifties in good health and CMV-seropositive. The CDR3 runs from the conserved cysteine through the conserved F or W. Fields, in order: CDR3 DNA, CDR3 protein, clone size, D gene, J gene, V gene. A D gene is named only where the DNA matches it firmly. Size values are once, few and many counts, or a class for expanded clones, and some rows have none.

TGTGCCAGCAGAAGATCCAGGGGGCGGCAGGACACAGATACGCAGTATTTT,CASRRSRGRQDTDTQYF,once,TRBD1,TRBJ2-3,TRBV11-1
TGTGCCAGCAGTGAAGGGGCCACGTGGGATGAGCAGTTCTTC,CASSEGATWDEQFF,.,.,TRBJ2-1,TRBV6-1
TGTGCCAGCAGCGGGGCGAGCCAAGAGACCCAGTACTTC,CASSGASQETQYF,once,.,TRBJ2-5,TRBV9
TGTGCCAGCGGATTACTAGCGGGGGGCACAGATACGCAGTATTTT,CASGLLAGGTDTQYF,.,TRBD2,TRBJ2-3,TRBV27
TGTGCCAGCAGCCCCCAGACAGCCACAGATACGCAGTATTTT,CASSPQTATDTQYF,.,.,TRBJ2-3,TRBV7-8
TGTGCCAGCTCACCGACCGGGGGTGTCCCCACAGATACGCAGTATTTT,CASSPTGGVPTDTQYF,once,.,TRBJ2-3,TRBV18
TGTGCCATCAAGACAGGGGGGGTGGACGAGCAGTACTTC,CAIKTGGVDEQYF,.,TRBD1,TRBJ2-7,TRBV10-3
TGTGCCAGCAGTTTCTTCGGCAGGGCCACCTATGAGCAGTACTTC,CASSFFGRATYEQYF,.,.,TRBJ2-7,TRBV28
TGTGCCAGCAGTGCGACAGCGTTTTCTTTCTATGGCTACACCTTC,CASSATAFSFYGYTF,.,.,TRBJ1-2,TRBV27
TGCGCCAGCAGCTTGAATGGGGCAGGCACTGAAGCTTTCTTT,CASSLNGAGTEAFF,.,.,TRBJ1-1,TRBV5-1
TGTGCCAGCAGTTCCTCTAGCGGCCTCTCCTACGAGCAGTACTTC,CASSSSSGLSYEQYF,.,TRBD2,TRBJ2-7,TRBV6-5
TGTGCCAGTCGAATCGGACAGGAGGCGGCCCAGCCCCAGCATTTT,CASRIGQEAAQPQHF,.,TRBD1,TRBJ1-5,TRBV6-6
TGCGCCAGCAGCCAGGGACAGGTCCGCTCTGGGGCCAACGTCCCGACTTTC,CASSQGQVRSGANVPTF,.,TRBD1,TRBJ2-6,TRBV5-1
TGTGCCAGCATTACTGACAGGGAGACCACTGAAGCTTTCTTT,CASITDRETTEAFF,.,TRBD1,TRBJ1-1,TRBV7-9
TGTGCCAGCAGCTTAGGAGCGAACACTGAAGCTTTCTTT,CASSLGANTEAFF,.,.,TRBJ1-1,TRBV7-2
TGCGCCAGCAGCCCGGACCAGGGATCACCCCTCCACTTT,CASSPDQGSPLHF,.,.,TRBJ1-6,TRBV4-3
TGTGCCAGCAGTTACCTTACAGGACTGAACACTGAAGCTTTCTTT,CASSYLTGLNTEAFF,few,.,TRBJ1-1,TRBV6-6
TGTGCCAGCAGTTCGTCCAGGGCAAACACTGAAGCTTTCTTT,CASSSSRANTEAFF,.,.,TRBJ1-1,TRBV6-1
TGCGCCAGCAGCTTGCTCGGGGCGGGGGAAGATACGCAGTATTTT,CASSLLGAGEDTQYF,.,TRBD2,TRBJ2-3,TRBV5-1
TGTGCCAGCAGCTTAGGAGGGGGGGTCAACTATGGCTACACCTTC,CASSLGGGVNYGYTF,once,.,TRBJ1-2,TRBV11-2
TGCAGCGTTGAAGAAGGTCTAGGAGGGCATGGCTACACCTTC,CSVEEGLGGHGYTF,.,.,TRBJ1-2,TRBV29-1
TGTGCCAGCTCATCTGGGACAGGGGGAGAGACCCAGTACTTC,CASSSGTGGETQYF,.,TRBD1,TRBJ2-5,TRBV18
TGTGCCAGCAGTTTAGGGACAGGTGACACTGAAGCTTTCTTT,CASSLGTGDTEAFF,.,TRBD1,TRBJ1-1,TRBV28
TGTGCCAGCAGCTTACAAACAGTCGGTGAAGCTTTCTTT,CASSLQTVGEAFF,.,.,TRBJ1-1,TRBV7-9
TGCGCCAGCAGCCGGGGGGACGAGTTGGACACTGAAGCTTTCTTT,CASSRGDELDTEAFF,.,.,TRBJ1-1,TRBV5-1
TGTGCCAGCTCGGGACAAGGCCTTTTCACAGATACGCAGTATTTT,CASSGQGLFTDTQYF,once,.,TRBJ2-3,TRBV7-6
TGTGCCAGCAGCTTTTTCAGGGATCAGCCCCAGCATTTT,CASSFFRDQPQHF,.,.,TRBJ1-5,TRBV13
TGTGCCAGCAGGGGTACAGGGGGCATAGATACGCAGTATTTT,CASRGTGGIDTQYF,.,TRBD1,TRBJ2-3,TRBV28
TGCAGCGTTCTCCGGGAGTGGAACACTGAAGCTTTCTTT,CSVLREWNTEAFF,.,.,TRBJ1-1,TRBV29-1
TGTGCCAGCAGCGTAGGTGGCAGGGGATCCTATGGCTACACCTTC,CASSVGGRGSYGYTF,.,.,TRBJ1-2,TRBV9
TGTGCCAGCAGCTTAAATAGGGCGGGGGTTACAGATACGCAGTATTTT,CASSLNRAGVTDTQYF,.,TRBD2,TRBJ2-3,TRBV7-9
TGTGCCAGTAGTCCGGAGACCTATGGCTACACCTTC,CASSPETYGYTF,.,.,TRBJ1-2,TRBV19
TGTGCCAGCAGCTCCACAGGGAATAATTCACCCCTCCACTTT,CASSSTGNNSPLHF,.,.,TRBJ1-6,TRBV7-3
TGTGCCAGCAGTGACGACAGGCTCACCGGGGAGCTGTTTTTT,CASSDDRLTGELFF,.,.,TRBJ2-2,TRBV6-1
TGTGCCAGCAGCTCGTGGACAGGGGGTAACAATCAGCCCCAGCATTTT,CASSSWTGGNNQPQHF,.,TRBD1,TRBJ1-5,TRBV7-8
TGTGCCAGCAGTCCCGGGACTAGCGCCTACAATGAGCAGTTCTTC,CASSPGTSAYNEQFF,.,TRBD2,TRBJ2-1,TRBV6-5
TGCGCCAGCAGCGGGGGACTAGCGGGGGGCCAAGAGACCCAGTACTTC,CASSGGLAGGQETQYF,few,TRBD2,TRBJ2-5,TRBV5-1
TGTGCCAGCTCACCGATTAGGGGCGCGGAGACCCAGTACTTC,CASSPIRGAETQYF,.,.,TRBJ2-5,TRBV18
TGTGCCAGCAGCTTAATGGGCCGCAGGGGCGACGAGCAGTACTTC,CASSLMGRRGDEQYF,.,.,TRBJ2-7,TRBV7-3
TGTGCCAGCAGCCCCCGGGAGAAGGCTACTGAAGCTTTCTTT,CASSPREKATEAFF,.,.,TRBJ1-1,TRBV6-6
TGTGCCAGCAGCTCCCCCGATGGACAGGGGGCGAATAGGAATTCACCCCTCCACTTT,CASSSPDGQGANRNSPLHF,.,TRBD1,TRBJ1-6,TRBV7-9
TGTGCCAGCAGCTTAGAGTGGGAGGGCTACACCTTC,CASSLEWEGYTF,.,.,TRBJ1-2,TRBV7-2
TGTGCCAGCAGCTTGCACCTGCGGGGGGATGGAGAGACCCAGTACTTC,CASSLHLRGDGETQYF,.,TRBD2,TRBJ2-5,TRBV7-2
TGTGCCAGAAGCAAAGGACAGGAAGATTCACCCCTCCACTTT,CARSKGQEDSPLHF,.,TRBD1,TRBJ1-6,TRBV5-3
TGTGCCAGCAGCCAAGAGGGTGCTAGCGGGGGGTTCCAAGAGACCCAGTACTTC,CASSQEGASGGFQETQYF,.,TRBD2,TRBJ2-5,TRBV4-2
TGTGCCAGCAGTACAGGGACAGGGGGTGGGTCACCCCTCCACTTT,CASSTGTGGGSPLHF,.,TRBD1,TRBJ1-6,TRBV6-5
TGTGCCAGCAGCGCGGGACAGTCTTATTCACCCCTCCACTTT,CASSAGQSYSPLHF,.,TRBD1,TRBJ1-6,TRBV6-1
TGCGCCAGCAGCCAAGATAAGCGGCGGCGGGGTAGCCTGCCCACAGATACGCAGTATTTT,CASSQDKRRRGSLPTDTQYF,.,.,TRBJ2-3,TRBV4-3
TGTGCCAGCAGCTTGGGACAGGTGTACAATGAGCAGTTCTTC,CASSLGQVYNEQFF,.,TRBD1,TRBJ2-1,TRBV11-3
TGTGCCTGGAGTGGAACAGGGGTGAGGGAAAAACTGTTTTTT,CAWSGTGVREKLFF,.,TRBD1,TRBJ1-4,TRBV30